This TCR beta chain came from a study of molecular identifiers for immune sequencing clone quantification. Between about 18,000 and 1,000,000 sorted cells, with 10%, 30% or 50% RNA, yielded naive CD8 libraries. A CD8+CD4-CCR7+CD45RA+ gate was used to sort naive CD8 T cells. As to this clonotype: Its antigen remains unknown. The junction does not match germline at one end; this may be a read error.

Bulk TCR libraries were made with methods that had been previously described and with listed TCR primers. Each CDR3 protein is one row after TCRdb ran MiXCR on the PCR reads. The table lists around 65,000 distinct CDR3 sequences, roughly 17% of them singletons, with 1.5% in the top ten. Whole-study results and caveats: Clones above 20 RNA copies held over 97% of effector molecules, under 1% in naive cells.

Input material: naive CD8+ T cells from blood, with Jurkat cell RNA spiked in. As for subset: FACS-sorted CD8+CD4-CCR7+CD45RA+ naive T cells. The TCR was taken from a human donor in good health. Some libraries in this study had Jurkat cell RNA spiked in.

The DNA for the CDR3 is TGTGCCGGCAGTCCTATGACAGGTCACTACGAGCAGTACTTC. It encodes CAGSPMTGHYEQYF. The rearrangement joins TRBV27 to TRBJ2-7; weak D call: TRBD1 (6 bases). Germline V gives CDR1 MNHEY, CDR2 SMNVEV (reference sequence). The CDR3 runs 14 residues.